This T cell receptor (beta chain) was obtained from a study of blood T cell repertoires in COVID-19. Study overall: Samples of COVID-19 (acute and convalescent) were obtained from the United States, Italy and Spain. Sample material is recorded as cDNA or gDNA derived from T cells, B-cell-depleted T cells, or PBMCs.

CDR1 and CDR2 from the germline V gene are MNHEY and SMNVEV (reference sequence). J was trimmed by 0 bases and V by 1 base; bases with no gene match: 7. The CDR3 loop spans 18 amino acids. In the original workflow: Amplification of reference gene primers provided the estimated nucleated cell counts. Using immunoSEQ multiplex PCR, the repertoire was profiled, and TCRdb retains in-frame clones only, with some absent. V and J calls and clone size come straight from that table; D and trimming were deduced from the DNA. The sample lists approximately 150,000 clones; around 83% were seen once. This clonotype originated in a woman in her sixties or seventies with acute or convalescent COVID-19. V and J are TRBV27 and TRBJ2-7; 12 bases agree with TRBD2. Material for sequencing was peripheral blood. Written as DNA, the CDR3 is TGTGCCAGCAGTTTATTCGGACCTAGCGGGGGGGGCTCCTACGAGCAGTACTTC. It codes for CASSLFGPSGGGSYEQYF.